This T cell receptor (beta chain) was captured by sequencing in a study of technical replicates of blood from a handful of donors listed by TCRdb under 2017. Concerning this clone: Its specific antigen is unknown. Base qualities are not at hand, and no much larger clone is one base apart.

Library construction relied on the immunoSEQ multiplex PCR assay. In TCRdb, the immuneACCESS table is reduced to in-frame sequences with V and J assigned. These tables do not hold every clone; where another copy was compared, an unresolved V gene accounts for under half, and the others remain unexplained. In this sample the table shows around 95,000 clones, approximately 94% of which occur a single time. Of the sample, roughly 0.22% falls within the top ten clones. The V end gives up 8 bases and the J end 3 bases, leaving 5 bases in the junction not matched to a gene. CDR1 and CDR2 are read off the germline V gene (reference sequence) as LNHNV and YYDKDF. The CDR3 sequence holds 13 residues, the cysteine and phenylalanine included. Only the CDR3 DNA stays, 39 bases, in frame from base 1.

This chain joins TRBV15 to TRBJ2-7, with TRBD2 identical over 9 junction bases. The TCR sequence derives from a human donor in good health. Material: T cells isolated from PBMCs. The nucleotides read TGTGCCACCCGACTTAGCGGGAGCTACGAGCAGTACTTC. It specifies CATRLSGSYEQYF.